The 24 T cell receptor beta chains reported below all come from one sample, sequenced in a study of T cells in Graves' hyperthyroidism and ophthalmopathy. TCR beta CDR3 regions were amplified from RNA transcripts. Initially, a first-round RT-PCR of the TCR CDR3 employed the HTBI primer set. Each CDR3 protein is one row after TCRdb ran MiXCR on the multiplex PCR reads. The data hold 300,000 or so distinct CDR3 sequences, with about 17% observed a single time. The source material was blood. Receptors were obtained from an older woman with Graves' ophthalmopathy.

V and J are TRBV3-1 and TRBJ2-7, with 9 bases that match TRBD2. The CDR3 totals 15 residues. Germline CDR1 and CDR2: LGHDT and YNNKEL (reference sequence). J lost 5 bases, V lost 2 bases, and 7 bases had no gene match. CDR3 protein: CASSQMLAGYHEQYF. Written as DNA, the CDR3 is TGTGCCAGCAGCCAAATGCTAGCGGGGTACCACGAGCAGTACTTC.

Ten or more counts support this clonotype. CDR3: CSARPGRLSYEQYF. CDR3 nucleotide sequence: TGCAGTGCCAGACCCGGCCGGCTCTCCTACGAGCAGTACTTC. The chain couples TRBV20-1 to TRBJ2-7; D is unclear. V was pared by 6 bases and J by 0 bases, with 15 bases between. Per germline, CDR1 DFQATT and CDR2 SNEGSKA (reference sequence). This CDR3 comprises 14 residues.

This chain connects TRBV7-2 to TRBJ2-3; possible D gene TRBD1, 5 bases. CDR3 length: 14 amino acids. Germline V gene lookup returns CDR1 SGHTA and CDR2 FQGNSA. V dropped 3 bases and J dropped 6 bases, with 13 bases sitting between them. The CDR3 spells CASSFQGAGDTQYF. The CDR3 nucleotides read TGTGCCAGCAGCTTTCAAGGGGCCGGGGATACGCAGTATTTT.

As regards this clonotype: An end of the junction differs from the germline gene, which may be a read error. This rearrangement joins TRBV12-3 or TRBV12-4 to TRBJ2-7; D gene uncertain. The CDR3 has 13 residues. DNA for the CDR3: TGTGCCAGCAGTTTGTGGGGTCCCTACGAGCAGTGCTTC. Amino acids: CASSLWGPYEQCF.

This clonotype was observed many times. V and J are TRBV12-3 or TRBV12-4 and TRBJ1-2, with D uncertain. The CDR3 extends over 11 amino acids. The V gene lost 4 bases and the J gene lost 10 bases, with 10 bases spanning the gap. The DNA for the CDR3 is TGTGCCAGCAGTTCTTACCGGACCTACACCTTC. Its protein is CASSSYRTYTF.

This clonotype was found a few times. The chain has TRBV5-8 and TRBJ2-7; 10 bases align to TRBD1. The CDR3 is made up of 16 amino acids. Germline V gene lookup returns CDR1 SGHTS and CDR2 YDEGEE. The J segment lost 4 bases and the V segment lost 9 bases, leaving 16 bases of the junction unmatched. CDR3 region: CATPGQGLLVGYEQYF. The DNA of the CDR3 is TGTGCCACCCCGGGACAGGGGCTTTTGGTAGGATACGAGCAGTACTTC. Complete variable domain (other parts from reference TRBV5-8 and TRBJ2-7): EAGVTQSPTHLIKTRGQQATLRCSPISGHTSVYWYQQALGLGLQFLLWYDEGEERNRGNFPPRFSGRQFPNYSSELNVNALELEDSALYLCATPGQGLLVGYEQYFGPGTRLTVT.

Points on this clonotype: A read error may explain this, as a much larger clone is one base away. This chain joins TRBV6-1 and TRBJ2-5, with a tentative D call TRBD1 (5 bases). This CDR3 has 14 amino acids. CDR1 is MNHNS and CDR2 is SASEGT in the germline V gene. The CDR3 loop is CASSLMTEQETQHF. CDR3 nucleotide sequence: TGTGCCAGCAGTCTAATGACAGAACAAGAGACCCAGCACTTC.

Many counts were recorded for this clonotype. The chain joins TRBV7-2 to TRBJ2-3, with no clear D. The CDR3 length is 14 residues. The V gene's germline CDR1 is SGHTA and CDR2 FQGNSA. Trimming removed 3 bases from V and 3 bases from J, with 10 bases in between. This CDR3 is CASSLHMGTDTQYF. DNA for the CDR3: TGTGCCAGCAGCTTGCATATGGGGACAGATACGCAGTATTTT.

This clonotype came up many times. This rearrangement joins TRBV24-1 to TRBJ2-3, with a weak D call TRBD2 (5 bases). Trimming removed 9 bases at V and 0 bases at J, with 15 bases between. From germline, CDR1 is KGHDR and CDR2 SFDVKD. The CDR3 has 15 residues. The CDR3 region has the DNA TGTGCCACCGAAGGCGCAAGGACTAGCACAGATACGCAGTATTTT. This gives the protein CATEGARTSTDTQYF.

The rearrangement uses TRBV5-4 and TRBJ1-6; tentatively, D is TRBD1 (5 bases). The V and J ends lost 0 bases and 8 bases respectively, with 15 bases between them. Germline CDR1 is SGHNT and CDR2 is YYREEE (reference sequence). The CDR3 extends over 16 amino acids. The CDR3 DNA is TGTGCCAGCAGCTTGGAAAGAGCAGGGAGGGATTCACCCCTCCACTTT. Translated: CASSLERAGRDSPLHF.

Remarks on this clonotype: A single base separates this from a much larger clone, so it may be a read error. This chain uses TRBV2 with TRBJ1-2; a possible D gene is TRBD1 (5 bases). The V gene's germline CDR1 is SNHLY and CDR2 FYNNEI. V dropped 4 bases and J dropped 6 bases, with 21 bases sitting between them. The CDR3 consists of 16 residues. CDR3 protein: CASSGIPGRGTDGYTF. CDR3 nucleotides: TGTGCCAGCAGTGGAATCCCGGGACGGGGGACGGATGGCTACACCTTC. Full variable domain (outside the CDR3, taken from reference TRBV2 and TRBJ1-2): EPEVTQTPSHQVTQMGQEVILRCVPISNHLYFYWYRQILGQKVEFLVSFYNNEISEKSEIFDDQFSVERPDGSNFTLKIRSTKLEDSAMYFCASSGIPGRGTDGYTFGSGTRLTVV.

This clonotype was picked up many times. The chain carries TRBV2 and TRBJ1-2; D is possibly TRBD1 (5 bases). Between the trimmed V and J ends, which lost 7 bases and 1 base, there was a span of 13 bases. This CDR3 is 14 amino acids long. Germline V CDR1 and CDR2: SNHLY, FYNNEI. The CDR3 sequence: CASNADRINYGYTF. The CDR3 DNA reads TGTGCCAGCAACGCCGACAGAATTAACTATGGCTACACCTTC.

This clonotype has a count of ten or more. The CDR3 reads CASSLHVQGAEAFF. The CDR3 DNA sequence: TGTGCCAGCAGCCTACACGTGCAGGGGGCAGAGGCTTTCTTT. The V and J genes are TRBV11-2 and TRBJ1-1; TRBD1 aligns across 8 bases. V lost 5 bases, J lost 11 bases, and 13 bases stayed unmatched. CDR1 SGHAT and CDR2 FQNNGV come from the germline V gene. This CDR3 is built from 14 residues.

This clonotype was seen repeatedly, ten times or more. V is TRBV7-3 and J is TRBJ2-3, with a weak D call TRBD2 (6 bases). The germline V gene has CDR1 SGHTA and CDR2 FQGTGA. Trimming pared 4 bases from V and 9 bases from J, leaving 11 bases between. The CDR3 runs 12 residues. The CDR3 here is CASSSGESTQYF. CDR3 sequence (DNA): TGTGCCAGCAGCTCGGGGGAGAGCACGCAGTATTTT.

This rearrangement joins TRBV29-1 to TRBJ2-2; TRBD1 matches at 9 bases. The length of the CDR3 is 13 residues. Germline-derived CDR1 and CDR2 are SQVTM and ANQGSEA. After removal of 7 bases from V and 6 bases from J, the junction contained 6 bases not matched to a gene. The chain's CDR3 is CSGGQGKAGELFF. For the CDR3, the DNA is TGCAGCGGTGGACAGGGGAAAGCCGGGGAGCTGTTTTTT.

This clonotype was picked up a small number of times. The chain carries TRBV6-1 and TRBJ1-1, with a possible D match to TRBD1 (6 bases). The V end lost 5 bases, the J end lost 1 base, and 14 bases lay between the germline ends. Per the germline V gene, CDR1 is MNHNS and CDR2 is SASEGT. The CDR3 loop spans 15 amino acids. CDR3 nucleotides: TGTGCCAGCAGTCCCGCCAAGGGGGGGAACACTGAAGCTTTCTTT. Translating it yields CASSPAKGGNTEAFF.

The V call is TRBV12-3 or TRBV12-4, the J call TRBJ2-7, with 9 positions matching TRBD2. The CDR3 contains 14 residues. Losses at the gene ends were 4 bases for V and 2 bases for J; bases not matched to a gene: 3. The CDR3: CASSSGLAPYEQYF. CDR3 nucleotide sequence: TGTGCCAGCAGTTCGGGACTAGCTCCCTACGAGCAGTACTTC.

In its sample, this clonotype was seen many times. The chain combines TRBV6-1 with TRBJ1-5; 9 bases fit TRBD1. The CDR3 runs 15 residues. Germline assignment: CDR1 MNHNS and CDR2 SASEGT. V lost 1 base and J lost 3; bases outside the gene matches: 1. CDR3 in amino acids: CASSEGTGVNQPQHF. As DNA, the CDR3 is TGTGCCAGCAGTGAAGGGACAGGGGTCAATCAGCCCCAGCATTTT.

This chain links TRBV29-1 with TRBJ2-2; D not certain. Between the trimmed V and J ends, which lost 7 bases and 2 bases, there was a span of 11 bases. Germline-derived CDR1 and CDR2 are SQVTM and ANQGSEA. The CDR3 totals 13 residues. The CDR3 DNA is TGCAGCGCCTTTGGGGAAAACACCGGGGAGCTGTTTTTT. This codes for CSAFGENTGELFF.

This clonotype has ten or more counts. V usage is TRBV6-2 or TRBV6-3 and J usage is TRBJ2-1; possible D gene TRBD2, 5 bases. The CDR3 sequence is 14 residues long. CDR1 is MNHEY, CDR2 SVGEGT, per germline. The V end was cut by 1 base, the J end by 4 bases, with 8 bases between. CDR3 sequence (DNA): TGTGCCAGCAGTTACTTCCGCGGGTACAATGAGCAGTTCTTC. Encoded protein: CASSYFRGYNEQFF.

This clonotype was counted many times. J is TRBJ2-1 and V is TRBV7-2; 11 nucleotides align to TRBD2. With 6 bases clipped from V and 3 bases from J, the junction kept 7 bases outside the gene matches. Germline CDR1 reads SGHTA; CDR2 reads FQGNSA. The length of the CDR3 is 16 residues. CDR3 amino acids: CASRQLAGAYYNEQFF. Here the CDR3 DNA reads TGTGCCAGCAGACAACTAGCGGGGGCGTACTACAATGAGCAGTTCTTC.

This clonotype appeared many times. This chain joins TRBV18 and TRBJ1-6; D is perhaps TRBD1 (6 bases). Germline assignment: CDR1 KGHSH and CDR2 LQKENI. V gave up 3 bases and J gave up 9 bases, with 15 bases separating them. The CDR3 consists of 15 residues. Here the CDR3 reads CASSPGGRIISPLHF. The CDR3 coding sequence is TGTGCCAGCTCACCCGGGGGGCGCATCATTTCACCCCTCCACTTT.

This clonotype was seen at least ten times. The rearrangement joins TRBV11-2 to TRBJ1-1, with a tentative D call TRBD1 (6 bases). Germline CDR1 reads SGHAT; CDR2 reads FQNNGV. This CDR3 contains 15 residues. V dropped 6 bases and J dropped 4 bases, with 18 bases sitting between them. DNA for the CDR3: TGTGCCAGCAGGGGCGGGGGCCAGGGGTCCACTGAAGCTTTCTTT. Its protein product is CASRGGGQGSTEAFF.

This clonotype was detected many times. The chain couples TRBV5-1 to TRBJ2-5; D is perhaps TRBD2 (5 bases). V was pared by 0 bases and J by 1 base, with 13 bases between. In germline, CDR1 is SGHRS, CDR2 YFSETQ. CDR3 length equals 16 residues. The CDR3 coding sequence is TGCGCCAGCAGCTTGGAAAGAGGGTCTGCCCAAGAGACCCAGTACTTC. It is translated as CASSLERGSAQETQYF.